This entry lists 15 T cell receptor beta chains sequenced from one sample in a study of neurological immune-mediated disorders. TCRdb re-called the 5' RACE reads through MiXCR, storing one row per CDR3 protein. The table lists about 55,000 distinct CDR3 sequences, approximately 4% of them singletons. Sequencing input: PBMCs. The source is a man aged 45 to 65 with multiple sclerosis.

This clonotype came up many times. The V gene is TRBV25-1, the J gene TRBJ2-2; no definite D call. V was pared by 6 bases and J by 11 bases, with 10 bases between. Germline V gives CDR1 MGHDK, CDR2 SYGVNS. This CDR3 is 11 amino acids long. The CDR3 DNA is TGTGCCAGCAGAGGCGGCAGCGAGCTGTTTTTT. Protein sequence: CASRGGSELFF.

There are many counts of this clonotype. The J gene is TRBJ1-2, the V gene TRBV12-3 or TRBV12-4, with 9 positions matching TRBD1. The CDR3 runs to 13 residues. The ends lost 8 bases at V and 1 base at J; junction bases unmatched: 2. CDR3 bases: TGTGCCAGCCGGGGACAGGGTAACTATGGCTACACCTTC. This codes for CASRGQGNYGYTF.

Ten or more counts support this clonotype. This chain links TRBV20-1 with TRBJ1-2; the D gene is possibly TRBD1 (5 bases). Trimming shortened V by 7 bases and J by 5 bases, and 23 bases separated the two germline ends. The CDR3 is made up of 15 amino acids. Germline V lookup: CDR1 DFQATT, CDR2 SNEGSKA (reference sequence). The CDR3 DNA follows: TGCAGTGGCTCGGGGCTGATGGGGCCTCGATATGGCTACACCTTC. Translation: CSGSGLMGPRYGYTF.

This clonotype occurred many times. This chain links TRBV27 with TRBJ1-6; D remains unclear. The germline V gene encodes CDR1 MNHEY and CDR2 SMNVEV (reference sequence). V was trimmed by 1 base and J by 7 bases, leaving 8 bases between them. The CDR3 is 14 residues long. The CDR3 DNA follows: TGTGCCAGCAGTTTATGGCAGTCCAATTCACCCCTCCACTTT. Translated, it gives CASSLWQSNSPLHF.

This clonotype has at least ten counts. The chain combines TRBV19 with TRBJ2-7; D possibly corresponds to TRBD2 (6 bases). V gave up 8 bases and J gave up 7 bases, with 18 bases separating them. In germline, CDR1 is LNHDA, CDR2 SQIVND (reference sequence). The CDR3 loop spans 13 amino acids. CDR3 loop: CASYNGSSGEQYF. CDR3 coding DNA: TGTGCCAGTTATAACGGGAGTTCCGGGGAGCAGTACTTC.

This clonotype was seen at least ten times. The CDR3 loop is CASNWDHSTYEQYF. In DNA, the CDR3 is TGCGCCAGCAACTGGGACCACTCTACCTACGAGCAGTACTTC. The rearrangement links TRBV5-1 to TRBJ2-7; D is possibly TRBD1 or TRBD2 (5 bases each). The V end lost 6 bases, the J end lost 2 bases, and 15 bases lay between the germline ends. CDR1 and CDR2 from the germline V gene are SGHRS and YFSETQ. This CDR3 region has 14 residues. The full variable domain, its missing parts supplied by reference TRBV5-1 and TRBJ2-7, is KAGVTQTPRYLIKTRGQQVTLSCSPISGHRSVSWYQQTPGQGLQFLFEYFSETQRNKGNFPGRFSGRQFSNSRSEMNVSTLELGDSALYLCASNWDHSTYEQYFGPGTRLTVT.

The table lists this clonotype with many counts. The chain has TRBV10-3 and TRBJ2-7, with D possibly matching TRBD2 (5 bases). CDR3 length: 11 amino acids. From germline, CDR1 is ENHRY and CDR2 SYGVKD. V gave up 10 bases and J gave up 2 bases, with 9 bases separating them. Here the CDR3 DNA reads TGTGCCACCGAGGGAACCTACGAGCAGTACTTC. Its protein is CATEGTYEQYF.

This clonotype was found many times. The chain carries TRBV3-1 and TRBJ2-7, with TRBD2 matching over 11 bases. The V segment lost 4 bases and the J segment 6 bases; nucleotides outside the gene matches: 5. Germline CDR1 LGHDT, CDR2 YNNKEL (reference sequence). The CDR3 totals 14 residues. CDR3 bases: TGTGCCAGCAGCCTTAGCGGGGGGGCAGGCGAGCAGTACTTC. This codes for CASSLSGGAGEQYF.

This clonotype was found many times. CDR3 nucleotide sequence: TGCAGTGCTAGAGCGGGGTACGAGCAGTACTTC. It yields the protein CSARAGYEQYF. The gene calls are TRBV20-1 and TRBJ2-7, with D possibly TRBD2 on 5 matching bases. The V end was cut by 1 base, the J end by 4 bases, with 5 bases between. CDR1 and CDR2 (germline): DFQATT, SNEGSKA (reference sequence). CDR3 size: 11 residues.

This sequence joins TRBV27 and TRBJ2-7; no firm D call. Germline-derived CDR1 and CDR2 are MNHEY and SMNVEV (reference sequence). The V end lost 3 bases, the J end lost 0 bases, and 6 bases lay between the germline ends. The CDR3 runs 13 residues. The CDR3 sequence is CASSFTYSYEQYF. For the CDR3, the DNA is TGTGCCAGCAGTTTTACGTACTCCTACGAGCAGTACTTC.

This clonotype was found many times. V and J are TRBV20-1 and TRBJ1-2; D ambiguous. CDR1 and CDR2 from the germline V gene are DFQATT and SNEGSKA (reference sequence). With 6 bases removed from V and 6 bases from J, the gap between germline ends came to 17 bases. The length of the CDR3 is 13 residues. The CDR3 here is CSARFATSNGYTF. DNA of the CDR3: TGCAGTGCAAGGTTCGCGACATCGAATGGCTACACCTTC.

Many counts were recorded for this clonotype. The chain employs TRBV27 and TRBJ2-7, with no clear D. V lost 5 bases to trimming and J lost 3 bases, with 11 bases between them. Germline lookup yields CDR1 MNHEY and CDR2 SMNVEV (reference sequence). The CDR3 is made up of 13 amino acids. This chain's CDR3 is CASSPAPDYEQYF. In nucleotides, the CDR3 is TGTGCCAGCAGTCCCGCCCCAGACTACGAGCAGTACTTC.

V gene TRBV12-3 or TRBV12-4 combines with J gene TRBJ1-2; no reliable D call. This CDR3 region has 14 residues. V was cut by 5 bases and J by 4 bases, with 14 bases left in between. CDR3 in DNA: TGTGCCAGCAGTAACCCAGGAGGAGGCTATGGCTACACCTTC. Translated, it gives CASSNPGGGYGYTF.

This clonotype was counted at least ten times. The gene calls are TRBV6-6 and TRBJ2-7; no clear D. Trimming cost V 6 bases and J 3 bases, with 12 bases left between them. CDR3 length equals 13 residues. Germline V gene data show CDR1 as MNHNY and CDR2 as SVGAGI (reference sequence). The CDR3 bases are TGTGCCAGCAGGAGAGATCAAAACTACGAGCAGTACTTC. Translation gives CASRRDQNYEQYF.

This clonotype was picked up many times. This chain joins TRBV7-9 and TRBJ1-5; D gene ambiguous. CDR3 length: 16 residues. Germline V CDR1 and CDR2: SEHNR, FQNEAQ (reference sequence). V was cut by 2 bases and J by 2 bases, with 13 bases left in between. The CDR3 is CASSLFRGGRNQPQHF. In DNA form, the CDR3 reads TGTGCCAGCAGCTTATTCCGGGGTGGTCGCAATCAGCCCCAGCATTTT.